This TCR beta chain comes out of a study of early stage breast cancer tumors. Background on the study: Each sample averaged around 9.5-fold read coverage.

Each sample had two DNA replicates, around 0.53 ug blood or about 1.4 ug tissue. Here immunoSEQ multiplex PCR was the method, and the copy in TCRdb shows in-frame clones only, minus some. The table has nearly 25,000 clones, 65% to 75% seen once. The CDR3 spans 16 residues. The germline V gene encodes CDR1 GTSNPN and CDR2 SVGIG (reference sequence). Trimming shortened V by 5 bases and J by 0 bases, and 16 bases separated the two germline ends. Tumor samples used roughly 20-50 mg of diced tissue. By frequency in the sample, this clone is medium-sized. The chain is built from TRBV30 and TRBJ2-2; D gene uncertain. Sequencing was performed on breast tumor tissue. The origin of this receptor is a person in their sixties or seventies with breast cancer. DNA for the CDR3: TGTGCCTGGGAGGTGCCCCTAAGCTCGAACACCGGGGAGCTGTTTTTT. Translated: CAWEVPLSSNTGELFF.